The next 14 T cell receptor beta chains were all read from a single sample in a study of monozygotic twins with inflammatory bowel disease. From the 5' RACE reads, TCRdb lists one entry per CDR3 protein and no DNA. The sample has 350,000 to 550,000 distinct CDR3 sequences, and its top ten clones hold about 2.2%. Material: blood. The receptors were gathered from a human donor with ulcerative colitis or Crohn's disease, or a healthy co-twin of an affected twin (not recorded which).

This chain joins TRBV3-1 and TRBJ2-2. Germline CDR1 reads LGHDT; CDR2 reads YNNKEL (reference sequence). CDR3 length equals 15 residues. Here the CDR3 reads CASSQDTGLTGELFF.

The rearrangement joins TRBV11-2 to TRBJ1-1; TCRdb outputs TRBD1, but without DNA this stays unchecked. CDR3 length equals 13 residues. Germline V gene lookup returns CDR1 SGHAT and CDR2 FQNNGV. The CDR3 region is CATAPDRNTEAFF.

V is TRBV6-1 and J is TRBJ1-6; as DNA is missing, the TRBD1 call by TCRdb cannot be tested. CDR3 length: 16 residues. Per the germline V gene, CDR1 is MNHNS and CDR2 is SASEGT. CDR3 protein: CASSPGGGPYNSPLHF.

J is TRBJ2-1 and V is TRBV9; TCRdb gives TRBD2 as the D gene, but with no DNA this cannot be confirmed. The CDR3 sequence is 15 residues long. The germline CDR1 and CDR2 sequences are SGDLS and YYNGEE. The chain's CDR3 is CASSVEATSGSEQFF.

This sequence joins TRBV18 and TRBJ1-1; TCRdb selects TRBD1, and the lack of DNA leaves this call unchecked. Germline V gene sequence: CDR1 KGHSH, CDR2 LQKENI. This CDR3 is built from 18 residues. CDR3 region: CASSPPTGTGGRGTEAFF.

V is TRBV20-1 and J is TRBJ1-5. This CDR3 contains 13 residues. CDR1 and CDR2 (germline): DFQATT, SNEGSKA (reference sequence). The CDR3 sequence: CSAPGTGNQPQHF.

The gene calls are TRBV5-1 and TRBJ2-7; TCRdb selects TRBD1, and the lack of DNA leaves this call unchecked. The CDR3 has 15 residues. CDR1 and CDR2 (germline): SGHRS, YFSETQ. The CDR3 loop reads CASSFGTGANYEQYF.

The chain is built from TRBV5-4 and TRBJ2-1; without DNA, the TCRdb call of TRBD1 cannot be checked. The CDR3 is 16 amino acids. Germline-derived CDR1 and CDR2 are SGHNT and YYREEE (reference sequence). CDR3 sequence: CASSRRDRGSYNEQFF.

The V gene is TRBV5-1, the J gene TRBJ2-2; there is no DNA to check the TCRdb D call of TRBD1. Germline lookup yields CDR1 SGHRS and CDR2 YFSETQ. This CDR3 has 14 amino acids. This CDR3 reads CASRHDSTTGELFF. Using reference TRBV5-1 and TRBJ2-2 for the parts outside the CDR3, the full variable domain is KAGVTQTPRYLIKTRGQQVTLSCSPISGHRSVSWYQQTPGQGLQFLFEYFSETQRNKGNFPGRFSGRQFSNSRSEMNVSTLELGDSALYLCASRHDSTTGELFFGEGSRLTVL.

CDR3 region: CASSTGRSTDTQYF. The chain is built from TRBV5-1 and TRBJ2-3. The CDR3 has 14 amino acids. Per germline, CDR1 SGHRS and CDR2 YFSETQ.

The V gene is TRBV15, the J gene TRBJ2-7; TCRdb outputs TRBD2, but without DNA this stays unchecked. This CDR3 is 17 amino acids long. Germline V gene sequence: CDR1 LNHNV, CDR2 YYDKDF (reference sequence). CDR3 sequence reads: CATSRVASGAFPYEQYF. Full variable domain (remainder filled in from reference TRBV15 and TRBJ2-7): DAMVIQNPRYQVTQFGKPVTLSCSQTLNHNVMYWYQQKSSQAPKLLFHYYDKDFNNEADTPDNFQSRRPNTSFCFLDIRSPGLGDTAMYLCATSRVASGAFPYEQYFGPGTRLTVT.

This chain connects TRBV2 to TRBJ2-3; the TRBD1 assignment by TCRdb is unverifiable without DNA. In germline, CDR1 is SNHLY, CDR2 FYNNEI. There are 14 residues in the CDR3. The chain's CDR3 is CASSDEGTADTQYF.

The rearrangement links TRBV7-8 to TRBJ2-1; TCRdb's D call, TRBD1, is unchecked because there is no DNA. Looked up from germline, CDR1 is SGHVS and CDR2 is FQNEAQ. This CDR3 region has 11 residues. This CDR3 is CASPGVDEQFF.

The chain joins TRBV11-2 to TRBJ1-2; TCRdb indicates TRBD1, and absent DNA this call remains unverified. Germline V CDR1 and CDR2: SGHAT, FQNNGV. The CDR3 contains 14 residues. The CDR3 loop reads CASSPTTGPYGYTF.